The T cell receptor (beta chain) under discussion was sequenced for a study of OX40 agonist ivuxolimab in advanced cancers. Study-wide context: The costimulatory receptor OX40 (CD134) was targeted by ivuxolimab, a fully human IgG2 agonistic monoclonal antibody. Intravenous ivuxolimab was administered to patients every 2 weeks at six dose levels: 0.01, 0.1, 0.3, 1.5, 3 and 10 mg/kg. Among the roughly 52 dose-escalation patients, around 19 had hepatocellular carcinoma, roughly 15 melanoma, 9 renal cell carcinoma and 9 head and neck cancer. A male proportion of 75% to 85% and a mean age of about 60 years, ranging from 23 to 79, were recorded for the dose-escalation cohort. Patients were allowed to have had prior anti-PD-1, anti-PD-L1 or anti-CTLA-4 therapy, and roughly 40% of the dose-escalation patients had been treated with checkpoint inhibitors. Partial responses occurred in three dose-escalation patients, of whom one had hepatocellular carcinoma and two had cutaneous melanoma. The point of sequencing TCRbeta in the periphery was to test whether ivuxolimab changed TCR sequence diversity and drove clonal T-cell expansion. The monotherapy dose-escalation portion (N of about 57 patients) of the phase I ivuxolimab trial is reported in the paper.

With respect to this clone: Which antigen it targets is not known. No much larger clone exists at a distance of one base, and base qualities are not known.

Genomic DNA was isolated from the sorted cells so that the TCRbeta CDR3 region could be sequenced. TCRbeta CDR3 regions were sequenced using the immunoSEQ Assay. TCRdb re-hosts the immuneACCESS table, in-frame sequences only. Its copies lack some clones; in the studies checked, an unresolved V gene accounts for under half of them, and the cause for the rest is not known. The sample table lists approximately 58,000 clones, 80% to 90% of them with a count of one. Over 0.6% of the sample rests with the top ten. What the work shows at the level of the full study, not this receptor alone: After ivuxolimab, CD8+ T cells had more expanded clones than CD4+ T cells on average. Low levels of normalized T-cell clonal expansion were also seen in some patients who did not respond. Which antigens the clonally expanded peripheral T cells were specific for was not determined. In the 0.1-3.0 mg/kg groups, partial responders were among the patients with the lowest normalized peripheral clonal expansion, particularly in CD8+ T cells. At doses of 0.1 to 3.0 mg/kg, clonal expansion of both CD4+ and CD8+ T cells in blood was seen between baseline and week 6.

The trim is 5 bases for V and 4 bases for J, with a gap of 14 bases between the germline ends. Taken from the germline V gene, the CDR1 and CDR2 loops are SGHNT and YENEEA. The CDR3 sequence holds 15 residues, the cysteine and phenylalanine included. Only CDR3 DNA remains: 45 bases, in frame from the first base. The trial excluded patients who had a history of autoimmune disease or were on systemic immunosuppression. Peripheral blood for TCR sequencing was collected from all dose cohorts at baseline, on cycle 4 day 1, and on cycle 7 day 1. Samples were obtained from an open-label, multicenter, first-in-human phase I dose-escalation trial of ivuxolimab. Adults with locally advanced or metastatic head and neck squamous cell, hepatocellular, melanoma or renal cell carcinoma were enrolled in the trial. Before TCR sequencing, CD4+ T cells and CD8+ T cells were sorted from peripheral blood as separate populations.

The clonotype comes from an adult with an advanced solid tumor such as melanoma, head and neck, liver or kidney cancer. Sample: CD4+ or CD8+ T cells sorted from blood, taken in a trial of the OX40 agonist ivuxolimab. The V and J genes are TRBV11-3 and TRBJ1-4; the D gene is perhaps TRBD1, on 5 matching bases. The CDR3 protein is CASSGSGSGNEKLFF. At the DNA level, the sequence is TGTGCCAGCAGCGGATCAGGGTCGGGTAATGAAAAACTGTTTTTT. The full variable domain, with segments outside the CDR3 supplied by the reference TRBV11-3 and TRBJ1-4 proteins, appears as EAGVVQSPRYKIIEKKQPVAFWCNPISGHNTLYWYLQNLGQGPELLIRYENEEAVDDSQLPKDRFSAERLKGVDSTLKIQPAELGDSAVYLCASSGSGSGNEKLFFGSGTQLSVL.